This T cell receptor beta chain emerged from a study of T cell changes during pregnancy in multiple sclerosis. Libraries were prepared by immunoSEQ multiplex PCR; TCRdb keeps only in-frame clonotypes and omits some of them. Seen here are tens of thousands of clones, more than 70% observed once, and the top ten hold over 0.5%. With 5 bases clipped from V and 4 bases from J, the junction kept 6 bases outside the gene matches. Germline-derived CDR1 and CDR2 are MNHNS and SASEGT. The CDR3 runs 15 residues. The chain joins TRBV6-1 to TRBJ2-3, with TRBD2 identical over 10 bases. The specimen was CD4+ T cells from peripheral blood mononuclear cells, collected in the first trimester of pregnancy. This clonotype was obtained from a female donor with multiple sclerosis, enrolled in a pregnancy study. The CDR3 here is CASSPSGSLPDTQYF. The CDR3 bases are TGTGCCAGCAGTCCTAGCGGGAGTCTCCCAGATACGCAGTATTTT.